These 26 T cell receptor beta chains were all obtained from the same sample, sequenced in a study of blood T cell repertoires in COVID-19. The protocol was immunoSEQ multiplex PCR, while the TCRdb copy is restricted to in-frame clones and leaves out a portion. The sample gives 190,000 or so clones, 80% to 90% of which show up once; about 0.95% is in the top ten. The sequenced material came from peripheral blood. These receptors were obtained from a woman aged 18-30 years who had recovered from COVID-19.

The CDR3 is CASSAGLLYNEQFF. The CDR3 region has the DNA TGTGCCAGCAGCGCGGGACTTTTATACAATGAGCAGTTCTTC. This chain links TRBV7-3 with TRBJ2-1, with D possibly TRBD2 on 6 matching bases. Germline assignment: CDR1 SGHTA and CDR2 FQGTGA. The V gene lost 5 bases and the J gene lost 4 bases, with 12 bases spanning the gap. This CDR3 has 14 amino acids.

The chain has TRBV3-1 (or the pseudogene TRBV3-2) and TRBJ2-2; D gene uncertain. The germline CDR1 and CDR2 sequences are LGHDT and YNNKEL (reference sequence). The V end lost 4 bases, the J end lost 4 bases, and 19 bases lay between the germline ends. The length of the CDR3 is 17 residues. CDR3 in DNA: TGTGCCAGCAGCCCCCAAGCAGGCATTGTTCTCACCGGGGAGCTGTTTTTT. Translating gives CASSPQAGIVLTGELFF.

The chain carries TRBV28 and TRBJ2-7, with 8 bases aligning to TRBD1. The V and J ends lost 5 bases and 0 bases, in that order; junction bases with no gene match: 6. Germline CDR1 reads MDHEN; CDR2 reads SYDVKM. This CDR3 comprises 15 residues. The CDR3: CASSDRGLISYEQYV. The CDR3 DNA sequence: TGTGCCAGCAGTGACAGGGGTCTTATCTCCTACGAGCAGTACGTC.

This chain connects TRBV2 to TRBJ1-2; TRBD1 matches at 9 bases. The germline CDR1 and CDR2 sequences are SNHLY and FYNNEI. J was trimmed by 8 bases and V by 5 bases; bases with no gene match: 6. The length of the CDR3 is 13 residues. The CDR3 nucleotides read TGTGCCAGCAGTCGGGGACAGGGTGACGGCTACACCTTC. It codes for CASSRGQGDGYTF.

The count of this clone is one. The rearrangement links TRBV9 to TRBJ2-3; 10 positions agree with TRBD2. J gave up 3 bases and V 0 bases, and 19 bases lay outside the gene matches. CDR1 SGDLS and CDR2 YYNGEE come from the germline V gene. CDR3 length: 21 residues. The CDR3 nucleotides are TGTGCCAGCAGCGTAGCTCTTCCTTGGGCTAGCGGGAGATTTGGGACAGATACGCAGTATTTT. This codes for CASSVALPWASGRFGTDTQYF.

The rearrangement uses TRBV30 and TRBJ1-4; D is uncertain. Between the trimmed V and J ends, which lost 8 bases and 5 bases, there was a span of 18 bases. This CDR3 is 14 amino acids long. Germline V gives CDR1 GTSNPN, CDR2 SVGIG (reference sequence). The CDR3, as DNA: TGTGCCGCCTCAACGGGGATCATGAATGAAAAACTGTTTTTT. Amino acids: CAASTGIMNEKLFF.

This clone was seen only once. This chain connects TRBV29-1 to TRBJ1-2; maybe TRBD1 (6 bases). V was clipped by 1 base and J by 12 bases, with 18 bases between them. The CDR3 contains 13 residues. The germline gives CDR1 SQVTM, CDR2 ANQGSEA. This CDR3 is CSVEAVLAGVNTF. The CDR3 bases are TGCAGCGTTGAAGCAGTTTTGGCAGGGGTCAACACCTTC.

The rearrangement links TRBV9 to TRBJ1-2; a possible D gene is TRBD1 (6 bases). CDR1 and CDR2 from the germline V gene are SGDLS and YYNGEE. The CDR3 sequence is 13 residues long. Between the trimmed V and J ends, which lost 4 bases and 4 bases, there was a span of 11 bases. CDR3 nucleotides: TGTGCCAGCAGCTTCCAGACAGGCTATGGCTACACCTTC. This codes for CASSFQTGYGYTF.

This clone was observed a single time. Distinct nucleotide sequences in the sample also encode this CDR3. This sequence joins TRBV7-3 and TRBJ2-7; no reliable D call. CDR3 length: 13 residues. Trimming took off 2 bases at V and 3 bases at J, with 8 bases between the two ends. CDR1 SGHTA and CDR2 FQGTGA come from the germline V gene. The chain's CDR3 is CASSLDTYYEQYF. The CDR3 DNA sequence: TGTGCCAGCAGCTTAGACACCTACTACGAGCAGTACTTC.

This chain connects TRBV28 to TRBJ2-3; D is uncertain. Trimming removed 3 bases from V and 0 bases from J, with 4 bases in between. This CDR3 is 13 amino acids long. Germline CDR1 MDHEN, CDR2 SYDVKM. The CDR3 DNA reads TGTGCCAGCAGTTTGAGGAGCACAGATACGCAGTATTTT. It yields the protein CASSLRSTDTQYF.

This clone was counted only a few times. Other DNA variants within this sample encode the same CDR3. The CDR3 loop is CASTRTGSTDTQYF. The CDR3 coding sequence is TGTGCCAGTACGAGGACAGGGAGCACAGATACGCAGTATTTT. The chain links TRBV19 to TRBJ2-3; 8 nucleotides agree with TRBD1. Unmatched junction bases numbered 3, after V lost 7 bases and J lost 0 bases. Germline CDR1 LNHDA, CDR2 SQIVND (reference sequence). The CDR3 is 14 amino acids.

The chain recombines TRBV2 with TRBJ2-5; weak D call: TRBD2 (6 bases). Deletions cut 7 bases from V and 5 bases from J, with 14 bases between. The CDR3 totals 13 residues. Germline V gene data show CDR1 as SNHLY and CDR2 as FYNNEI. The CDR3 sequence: CASKEGPWETQYF. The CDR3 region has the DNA TGTGCCAGCAAGGAGGGGCCGTGGGAGACCCAGTACTTC.

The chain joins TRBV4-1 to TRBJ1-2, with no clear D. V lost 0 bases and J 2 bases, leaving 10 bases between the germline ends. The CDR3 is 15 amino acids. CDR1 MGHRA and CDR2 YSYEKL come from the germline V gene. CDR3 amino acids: CASSQDGGQNYGYTF. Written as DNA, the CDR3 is TGCGCCAGCAGCCAAGATGGAGGGCAGAACTATGGCTACACCTTC.

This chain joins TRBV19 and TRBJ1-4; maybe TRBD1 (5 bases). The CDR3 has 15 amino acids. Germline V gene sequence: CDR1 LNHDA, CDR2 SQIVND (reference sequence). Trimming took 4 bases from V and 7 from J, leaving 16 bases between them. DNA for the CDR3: TGTGCCAGTAGTACCCGAACAGGCGGGGGTGAAAAACTGTTTTTT. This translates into CASSTRTGGGEKLFF.

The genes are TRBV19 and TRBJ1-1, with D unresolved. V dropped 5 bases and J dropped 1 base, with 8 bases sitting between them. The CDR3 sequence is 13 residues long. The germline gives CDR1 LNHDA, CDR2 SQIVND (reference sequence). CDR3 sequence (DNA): TGTGCCAGTAGTGTCACATGGAACACTGAAGCTTTCTTT. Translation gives CASSVTWNTEAFF.

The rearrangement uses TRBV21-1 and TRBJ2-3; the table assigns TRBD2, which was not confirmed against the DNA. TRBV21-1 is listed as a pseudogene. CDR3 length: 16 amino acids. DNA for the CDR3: TGTGCCAGCAGCAAAACTCCGGGATCGGGCACAGATACGCAGTATTTT. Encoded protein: CASSKTPGSGTDTQYF.

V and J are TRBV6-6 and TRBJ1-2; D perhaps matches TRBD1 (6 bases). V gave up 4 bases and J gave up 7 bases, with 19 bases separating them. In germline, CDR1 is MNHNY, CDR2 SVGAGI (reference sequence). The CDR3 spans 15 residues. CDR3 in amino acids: CASSSGRGGRSGYTF. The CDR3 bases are TGTGCCAGCAGTTCGGGTCGGGGGGGCCGCTCTGGCTACACCTTC.

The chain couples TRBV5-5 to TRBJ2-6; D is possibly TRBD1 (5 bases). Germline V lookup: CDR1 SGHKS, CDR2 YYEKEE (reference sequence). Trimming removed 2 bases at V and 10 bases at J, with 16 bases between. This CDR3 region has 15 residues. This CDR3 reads CASSFESAGRNVLTF. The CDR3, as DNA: TGTGCCAGCAGCTTCGAGTCGGCAGGGCGGAACGTCCTGACTTTC.

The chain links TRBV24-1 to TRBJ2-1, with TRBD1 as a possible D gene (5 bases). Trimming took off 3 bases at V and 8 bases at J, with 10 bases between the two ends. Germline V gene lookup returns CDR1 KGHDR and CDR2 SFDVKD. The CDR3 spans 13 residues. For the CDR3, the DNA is TGTGCCACCAGTGATCCCCAGGGTGATGAGCAGTTCTTC. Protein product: CATSDPQGDEQFF.

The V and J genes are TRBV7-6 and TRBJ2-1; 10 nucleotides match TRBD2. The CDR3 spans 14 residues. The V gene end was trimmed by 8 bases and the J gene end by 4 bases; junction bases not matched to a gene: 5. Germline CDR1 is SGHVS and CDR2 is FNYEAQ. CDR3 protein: CASSRTSGYNEQFF. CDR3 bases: TGTGCCAGCTCGAGGACTAGCGGTTACAATGAGCAGTTCTTC. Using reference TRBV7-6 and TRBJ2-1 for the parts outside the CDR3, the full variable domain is GAGVSQSPRYKVTKRGQDVALRCDPISGHVSLYWYRQALGQGPEFLTYFNYEAQQDKSGLPNDRFSAERPEGSISTLTIQRTEQRDSAMYRCASSRTSGYNEQFFGPGTRLTVL.

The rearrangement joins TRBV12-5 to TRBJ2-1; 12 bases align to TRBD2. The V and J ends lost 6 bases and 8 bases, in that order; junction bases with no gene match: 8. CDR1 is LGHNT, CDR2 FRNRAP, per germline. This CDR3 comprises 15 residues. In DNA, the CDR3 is TGTGCTAGTGGCCGTGGACTAGCGGGAATAGATGAGCAGTTCTTC. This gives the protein CASGRGLAGIDEQFF.

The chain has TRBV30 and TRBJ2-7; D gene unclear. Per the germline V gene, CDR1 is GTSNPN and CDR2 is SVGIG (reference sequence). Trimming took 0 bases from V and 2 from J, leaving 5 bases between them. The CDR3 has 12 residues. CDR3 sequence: CAWSVSAYEQYV. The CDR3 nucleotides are TGTGCCTGGAGTGTATCCGCCTACGAGCAGTACGTC.

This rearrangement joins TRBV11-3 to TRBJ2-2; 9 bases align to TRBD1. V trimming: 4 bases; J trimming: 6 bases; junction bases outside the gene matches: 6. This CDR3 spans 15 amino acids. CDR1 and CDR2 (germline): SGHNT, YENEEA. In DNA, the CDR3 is TGTGCCAGCAGCTACAGGGGGCTTAAATCCGGGGAGCTGTTTTTT. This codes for CASSYRGLKSGELFF.

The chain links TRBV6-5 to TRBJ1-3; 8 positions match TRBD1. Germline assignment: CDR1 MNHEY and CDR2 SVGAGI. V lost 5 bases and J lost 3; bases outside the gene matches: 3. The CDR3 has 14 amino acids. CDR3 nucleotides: TGTGCCAGCAGTCTACAGGGGGTTGGAAACACCATATATTTT. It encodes CASSLQGVGNTIYF.

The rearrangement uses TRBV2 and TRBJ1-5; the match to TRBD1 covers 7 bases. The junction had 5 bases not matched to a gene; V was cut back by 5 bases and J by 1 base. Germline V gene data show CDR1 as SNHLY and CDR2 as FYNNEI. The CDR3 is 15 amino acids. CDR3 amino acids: CASSLNRGSNQPQHF. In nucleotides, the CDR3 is TGTGCCAGCAGTCTTAACAGGGGAAGCAATCAGCCCCAGCATTTT.

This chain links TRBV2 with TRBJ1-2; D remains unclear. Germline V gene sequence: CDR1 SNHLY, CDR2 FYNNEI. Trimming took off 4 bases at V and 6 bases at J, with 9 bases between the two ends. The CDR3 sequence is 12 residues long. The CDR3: CASSAAGNGYTF. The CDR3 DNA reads TGTGCCAGCAGTGCTGCGGGGAATGGCTACACCTTC. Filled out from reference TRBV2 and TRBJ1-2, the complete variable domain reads EPEVTQTPSHQVTQMGQEVILRCVPISNHLYFYWYRQILGQKVEFLVSFYNNEISEKSEIFDDQFSVERPDGSNFTLKIRSTKLEDSAMYFCASSAAGNGYTFGSGTRLTVV.